Below, one TCR beta chain is given with its context. What antigen it recognizes has not been identified. No clone much larger than this one lies a single base away; base qualities are absent. TCRbeta CDR3 regions were amplified from genomic DNA by means of the immunoSEQ Assay, a bias-controlled multiplex PCR. The original methods were these. Within the assay, amplification of reference gene primers was used to estimate how many nucleated cells each sample contained. To quantify the absolute abundance of each unique TCRbeta CDR3 rearrangement, sequence reads were collapsed and filtered. For each sample, productive Simpson clonality was calculated by taking the square root of Simpson's diversity index across productive rearrangements. TCRdb's version of the immuneACCESS table is confined to in-frame rearrangements and falls short of the full clone set. An unresolved V gene accounts for under half of the shortfall where checked; the remainder is of unknown origin. The DNA gave D and trimming, while V, J and clone size come from that table. Recorded for this sample are about 98,000 clones; approximately 86% of them occurred a single time. Approximately 10% of the sample is held by the ten biggest clonotypes.

The sample belongs to a study of blood T cell repertoires in COVID-19 (dated by TCRdb to the early 2020s). Background on the whole study: Samples covering the acute and convalescent phases of COVID-19 were provided by collaborators in the United States, Italy and Spain. Where HLA class I and class II types were available, the types were taken from metadata supplied by the sample provider, not from assay-based typing. Subjects who had been exposed to COVID-19, were actively infected with it, or had recovered from it provided the deeply sampled blood TCRbeta repertoires that made up the dataset. A de-identified subject ID, COVID-19 status, age in years and sex were almost always included in the sample metadata. Samples came from the ongoing ImmuneRACE study (first 160 participants) plus 1,254 subjects from 6 global collaborators. The prospective study material was composed of cDNA or gDNA derived from T cells, B-cell-depleted T cells, or PBMCs. The repertoires were made available in a free public database intended to serve as a resource for research on the immune response to SARS-CoV-2.

Clipping removes 7 bases from V and 3 bases from J, with 4 as the unmatched junction base count. Inclusive of the bounding cysteine and phenylalanine, the CDR3 is 14 residues long. The only DNA kept is the CDR3, 42 bases in frame from the first base. Per the germline V gene, MGHRA is the CDR1 and YSYEKL is the CDR2. Study-wide findings and limitations: How much clinical and demographic metadata was included differed by source and by participant, and the metadata was provided uncurated.

Whole blood was collected in K2EDTA tubes by collaborating institutions according to the institutions' own protocols. For TCRbeta analysis, collaborators shipped samples as frozen whole blood, isolated PBMCs, or DNA extracted from either of those sample types. The rearranged chain carries TRBV4-1 and TRBJ2-3, with 10 bases aligning to TRBD2. The TCR sequence derives from a man between 70 and 80 years old with active or convalescent COVID-19. Sequencing was performed on peripheral blood. CDR3 reads: CASNQGLATDTQYF. DNA sequence: TGCGCCAGCAACCAGGGACTAGCGACAGATACGCAGTATTTT.